This T cell receptor (beta chain) appears in the sequencing data of a study of cytomegalovirus exposure and HLA in healthy donors. While unrecorded immune exposures were likely, the donors were nominally healthy when sampled. The V gene's germline CDR1 is SGHVS and CDR2 FQNEAQ. The CDR3 sequence is 15 residues long. V was clipped by 5 bases and J by 7 bases; unmatched bases: 6. PCR used 60 Vbeta primers and 13 Jbeta primers. The data were produced by immunoSEQ multiplex PCR, yet TCRdb's version contains in-frame clones alone and is incomplete. The data show fewer than 150,000 clones, 73% seen once. The V call is TRBV7-8, the J call TRBJ2-1, with 12 bases matching TRBD2. This sequence originates from a human donor in good health. The sample consisted of PBMCs. DNA for the CDR3: TGTGCCAGCAGCAATCTAGCGGGGGGGCGGAATGAGCAGTTCTTC. Residues: CASSNLAGGRNEQFF. The complete variable domain, with remaining parts taken from reference TRBV7-8 and TRBJ2-1, reads GAGVSQSPRYKVAKRGQDVALRCDPISGHVSLFWYQQALGQGPEFLTYFQNEAQLDKSGLPSDRFFAERPEGSVSTLKIQRTQQEDSAVYLCASSNLAGGRNEQFFGPGTRLTVL.